Below are 20 T cell receptor beta chains sequenced from a single sample in a study of blood T cells in healthy people across ages. With a J-beta primer mix and a sample-barcoded 5' primer, a second PCR ran about 7 to 12 cycles. TCRdb ran MiXCR on the 5' RACE reads and lists one entry per CDR3 protein. The table has 780,000 or so distinct CDR3 sequences, about 56% seen once; the top ten hold roughly 25%. Sample: blood. The origin of the receptors is a man aged 35 to 55 in good health.

The rearrangement links TRBV7-2 to TRBJ2-3; 7 nucleotides align to TRBD1. Germline CDR1 reads SGHTA; CDR2 reads FQGNSA. This CDR3 comprises 16 residues. V dropped 1 base and J dropped 2; count of bases not matched to a gene: 6. The CDR3 sequence: CASSLGSGQITDTQYF. As DNA, the CDR3 is TGTGCCAGCAGCTTAGGTTCGGGACAGATCACAGATACGCAGTATTTT.

The chain has TRBV9 and TRBJ1-1; no reliable D call. The V end was cut by 7 bases, the J end by 11 bases, with 15 bases between. The CDR3 extends over 11 amino acids. Germline CDR1 reads SGDLS; CDR2 reads YYNGEE. The CDR3 nucleotides read TGTGCCAGCGCCGAACTAACGGGGGCTTTCTTT. Translating gives CASAELTGAFF.

The CDR3 DNA follows: TGTGCCAGCAGCCCAACCGGGACTAGGCCAACCTACAATGAGCAGTTCTTC. Translating it yields CASSPTGTRPTYNEQFF. The chain has TRBV7-3 and TRBJ2-1; 8 bases are a match to TRBD2. The CDR3 totals 17 residues. Germline V gives CDR1 SGHTA, CDR2 FQGTGA. V lost 5 bases and J lost 2; bases outside the gene matches: 11.

CDR3 loop: CASSPVGGNQPQHF. DNA for the CDR3: TGTGCCAGCAGCCCAGTGGGGGGCAATCAGCCCCAGCATTTT. The V call is TRBV7-2, the J call TRBJ1-5; possibly TRBD1 for D (5 bases). CDR1 is SGHTA and CDR2 is FQGNSA in the germline V gene. The CDR3 extends over 14 amino acids. Trimming took 5 bases from V and 2 from J, leaving 10 bases between them.

The chain links TRBV27 to TRBJ2-5, with 10 bases identical to TRBD1. CDR3 length: 16 amino acids. Germline CDR1 reads MNHEY; CDR2 reads SMNVEV (reference sequence). Trimming cost V 5 bases and J 1 base; bases outside gene matches: 7. Written as DNA, the CDR3 is TGTGCCAGCAGTCCCGGGACAGGGGCCCTCCAAGAGACCCAGTACTTC. It yields the protein CASSPGTGALQETQYF.

The rearrangement uses TRBV28 and TRBJ2-6, with D possibly being TRBD1 (6 bases). The CDR3 is 19 amino acids. Trimming took 3 bases from V and 1 from J, leaving 19 bases between them. CDR1 is MDHEN, CDR2 SYDVKM, per germline. CDR3 sequence reads: CASSFPRQVRESGANVLTF. The CDR3 region has the DNA TGTGCCAGCAGTTTCCCCCGACAGGTTCGCGAGTCTGGGGCCAACGTCCTGACTTTC.

The chain employs TRBV5-6 and TRBJ2-6, with D maybe TRBD1 (5 bases). V lost 0 bases to trimming and J lost 0 bases, with 7 bases between them. The germline V gene encodes CDR1 SGHDT and CDR2 YYEEEE. CDR3 size: 16 residues. CDR3 sequence: CASSLVGVSGANVLTF. The DNA for the CDR3 is TGTGCCAGCAGCTTGGTAGGGGTCTCTGGGGCCAACGTCCTGACTTTC.

V usage is TRBV6-1 and J usage is TRBJ2-5; D is perhaps TRBD2 (5 bases). The V end lost 6 bases, the J end lost 1 base, and 12 bases lay between the germline ends. The germline gives CDR1 MNHNS, CDR2 SASEGT. The CDR3 runs 14 residues. This CDR3 is CASSLQTTQETQYF. The CDR3 region has the DNA TGTGCCAGCAGCCTACAGACTACCCAAGAGACCCAGTACTTC.

The V and J genes are TRBV4-3 and TRBJ1-1; D is unresolved. The CDR3 is 13 residues long. Per the germline V gene, CDR1 is LGHNA and CDR2 is YSLEER. Trimming took off 0 bases at V and 5 bases at J, with 7 bases between the two ends. Here the CDR3 reads CASSQDRGTEAFF. The CDR3 nucleotides are TGCGCCAGCAGCCAAGATAGAGGTACTGAAGCTTTCTTT.

This clonotype was counted between two and nine times. The rearrangement joins TRBV6-2 or TRBV6-3 to TRBJ2-1; no firm D call. V gave up 4 bases and J gave up 1 base, with 5 bases separating them. The germline V gene encodes CDR1 MNHEY and CDR2 SVGEGT. The length of the CDR3 is 13 residues. In nucleotides, the CDR3 is TGTGCCAGCAGTTCTGAATCCTACAATGAGCAGTTCTTC. This codes for CASSSESYNEQFF.

The J gene is TRBJ2-5, the V gene TRBV2; maybe TRBD2 (6 bases). The V gene's germline CDR1 is SNHLY and CDR2 FYNNEI. Trimming left V 9 bases short and J 1 base short, with 15 bases between. CDR3 length: 14 residues. CDR3 amino acids: CARLSREAQETQYF. The DNA for the CDR3 is TGTGCCAGGCTGAGCAGGGAGGCCCAAGAGACCCAGTACTTC.

The chain couples TRBV6-2 or TRBV6-3 to TRBJ2-6; D remains ambiguous. There are 15 residues in the CDR3. With 2 bases removed from V and 4 bases from J, the gap between germline ends came to 9 bases. Germline CDR1 MNHEY, CDR2 SVGEGT. The CDR3 sequence: CASSYRVPGANVLTF. CDR3 nucleotides: TGTGCCAGCAGTTACAGGGTTCCAGGGGCCAACGTCCTGACTTTC.

Only a few counts were recorded for this clonotype. V is TRBV10-3 and J is TRBJ2-3; no clear D. Trimming took 6 bases from V and 5 from J, leaving 6 bases between them. Germline V lookup: CDR1 ENHRY, CDR2 SYGVKD. The CDR3 totals 11 residues. Written as DNA, the CDR3 is TGTGCCATCAGCTCCCAAGATACGCAGTATTTT. This translates into CAISSQDTQYF.

This chain joins TRBV6-2 or TRBV6-3 and TRBJ1-2; possibly TRBD1 for D (6 bases). Germline CDR1 is MNHEY and CDR2 is SVGEGT. The CDR3 covers 13 residues. V lost 6 bases and J 8 bases, leaving 16 bases between the germline ends. For the CDR3, the DNA is TGTGCCAGCAGCATCGGGACACCTGAGGGCTACACCTTC. Translating gives CASSIGTPEGYTF.

This sequence joins TRBV5-1 and TRBJ2-3; TRBD2 matches at 9 bases. V lost 6 bases, J lost 0 bases, and 8 bases stayed unmatched. The CDR3 covers 16 residues. The germline V gene has CDR1 SGHRS and CDR2 YFSETQ. The CDR3 bases are TGCGCCAGCAACGTAGCGGGAGACCACAGCACAGATACGCAGTATTTT. It yields the protein CASNVAGDHSTDTQYF.

The rearrangement uses TRBV12-3 or TRBV12-4 and TRBJ2-3; 15 bases map to TRBD2. The CDR3 has 20 residues. V lost 6 bases, J lost 1 base, and 14 bases stayed unmatched. In nucleotides, the CDR3 is TGTGCCAGCAGGAGGGGGGGACTAGCGGGAGGTCGGTTGCGCACAGATACGCAGTATTTT. Translated, it gives CASRRGGLAGGRLRTDTQYF.

The V and J genes are TRBV2 and TRBJ1-4; D is unclear. CDR3 length: 15 residues. Germline V gene sequence: CDR1 SNHLY, CDR2 FYNNEI. V was shortened by 3 bases and J by 2 bases, with 10 bases between the two germline ends. The DNA for the CDR3 is TGTGCCAGCAGTGAGGCGCACGTTACTAATGAAAAACTGTTTTTT. Amino acids: CASSEAHVTNEKLFF.

The rearrangement uses TRBV28 and TRBJ2-3; 7 bases line up with TRBD1. This CDR3 region has 14 residues. CDR1 is MDHEN, CDR2 SYDVKM, per germline. V shed 6 bases, J shed 4 bases, and the junction held 7 bases outside the gene matches. In DNA form, the CDR3 reads TGTGCCAGCAGCTCCGCTCAGGGGGCAGATACGCAGTATTTT. Residues: CASSSAQGADTQYF.

This clonotype has a single count. The gene calls are TRBV12-5 and TRBJ1-2; D is ambiguous. The V and J ends lost 4 bases and 2 bases respectively, with 8 bases between them. This CDR3 comprises 13 residues. CDR1 is LGHNT and CDR2 is FRNRAP in the germline V gene. Here the CDR3 reads CASGYDGNYGYTF. The CDR3 bases are TGTGCTAGTGGTTACGACGGCAACTATGGCTACACCTTC. Full variable domain (outside the CDR3, taken from reference TRBV12-5 and TRBJ1-2): DARVTQTPRHKVTEMGQEVTMRCQPILGHNTVFWYRQTMMQGLELLAYFRNRAPLDDSGMPKDRFSAEMPDATLATLKIQPSEPRDSAVYFCASGYDGNYGYTFGSGTRLTVV.

CDR3 sequence (DNA): TGTGCCACCGGGGGGACAGGGCCTAGCACAGATACGCAGTATTTT. Protein product: CATGGTGPSTDTQYF. The chain links TRBV24-1 to TRBJ2-3; 9 nucleotides match TRBD1. V shed 9 bases and J 0 bases; nucleotides not matched to a gene: 6. CDR1 and CDR2 from the germline V gene are KGHDR and SFDVKD. CDR3 size: 15 residues.